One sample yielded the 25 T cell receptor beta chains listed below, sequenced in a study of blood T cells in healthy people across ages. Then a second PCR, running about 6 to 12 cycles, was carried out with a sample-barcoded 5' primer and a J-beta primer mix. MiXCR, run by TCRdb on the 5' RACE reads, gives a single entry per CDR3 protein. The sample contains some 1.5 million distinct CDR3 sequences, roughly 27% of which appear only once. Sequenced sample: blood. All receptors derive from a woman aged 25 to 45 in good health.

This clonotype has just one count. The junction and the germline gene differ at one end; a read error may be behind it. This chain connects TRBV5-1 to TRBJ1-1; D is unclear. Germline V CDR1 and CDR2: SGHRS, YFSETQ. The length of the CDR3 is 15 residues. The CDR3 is CASSLVSSGNTEACF. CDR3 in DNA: TGCGCCAGCAGCTTGGTATCGTCGGGGAACACTGAAGCTTGCTTT.

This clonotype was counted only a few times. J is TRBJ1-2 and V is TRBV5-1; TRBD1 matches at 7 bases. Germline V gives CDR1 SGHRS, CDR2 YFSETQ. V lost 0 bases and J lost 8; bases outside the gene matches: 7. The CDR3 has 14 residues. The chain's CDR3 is CASSLDWDRSGYTF. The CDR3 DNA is TGCGCCAGCAGCTTGGATTGGGACAGAAGCGGCTACACCTTC.

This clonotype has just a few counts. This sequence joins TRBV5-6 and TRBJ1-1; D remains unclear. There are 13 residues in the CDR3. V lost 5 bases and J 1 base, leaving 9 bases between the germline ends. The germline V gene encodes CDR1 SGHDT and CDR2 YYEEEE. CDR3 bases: TGTGCCAGCAGGCCCATCGGGAACACTGAAGCTTTCTTT. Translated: CASRPIGNTEAFF.

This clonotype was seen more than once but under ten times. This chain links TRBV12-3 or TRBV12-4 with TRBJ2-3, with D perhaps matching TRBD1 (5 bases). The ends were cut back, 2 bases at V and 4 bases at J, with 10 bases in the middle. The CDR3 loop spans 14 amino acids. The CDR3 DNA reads TGTGCCAGCAGTTTATGGCAGGGATCAGATACGCAGTATTTT. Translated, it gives CASSLWQGSDTQYF.

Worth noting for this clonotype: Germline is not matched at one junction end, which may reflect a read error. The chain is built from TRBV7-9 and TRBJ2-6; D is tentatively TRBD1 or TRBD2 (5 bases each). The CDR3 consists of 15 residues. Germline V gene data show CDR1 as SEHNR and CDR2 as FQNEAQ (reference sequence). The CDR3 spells CASSERGSGANVRTF. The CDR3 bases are TGTGCCAGCAGCGAACGGGGCTCTGGGGCCAACGTCCGGACTTTC.

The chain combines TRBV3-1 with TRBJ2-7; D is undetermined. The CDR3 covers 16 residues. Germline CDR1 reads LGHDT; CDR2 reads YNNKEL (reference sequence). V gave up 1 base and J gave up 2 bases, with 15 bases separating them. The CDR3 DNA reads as TGTGCCAGCAGCCAAGGAGTAGGGCACTTGGCCTACGAGCAGTACTTC. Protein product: CASSQGVGHLAYEQYF.

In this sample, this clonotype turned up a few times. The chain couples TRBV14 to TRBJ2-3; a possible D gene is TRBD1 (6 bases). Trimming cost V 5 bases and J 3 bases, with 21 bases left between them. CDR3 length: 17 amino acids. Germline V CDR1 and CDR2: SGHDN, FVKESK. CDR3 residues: CASSWHGTNGGTDTQYF. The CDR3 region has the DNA TGTGCCAGCAGCTGGCACGGGACAAACGGAGGAACAGATACGCAGTATTTT.

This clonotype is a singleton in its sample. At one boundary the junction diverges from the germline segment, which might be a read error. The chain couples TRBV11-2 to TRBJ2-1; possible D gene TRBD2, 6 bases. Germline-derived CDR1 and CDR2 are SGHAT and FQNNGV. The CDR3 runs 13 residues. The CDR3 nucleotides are TGTGCCAACAGCTTAGAGGTCACTAGCGAGCAGTTCTTC. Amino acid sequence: CANSLEVTSEQFF.

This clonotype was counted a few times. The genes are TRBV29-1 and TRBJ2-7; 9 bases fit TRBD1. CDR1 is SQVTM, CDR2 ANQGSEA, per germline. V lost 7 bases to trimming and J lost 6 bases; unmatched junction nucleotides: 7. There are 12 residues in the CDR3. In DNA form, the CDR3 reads TGCAGCGGTTCCAGGGGACAGGGCGAGCAGTACTTC. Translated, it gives CSGSRGQGEQYF.

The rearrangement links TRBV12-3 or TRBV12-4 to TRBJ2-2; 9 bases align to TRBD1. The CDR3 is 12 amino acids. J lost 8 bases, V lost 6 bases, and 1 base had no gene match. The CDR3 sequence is CASRDRGGELFF. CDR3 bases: TGTGCCAGCAGGGACAGGGGTGGGGAGCTGTTTTTT.

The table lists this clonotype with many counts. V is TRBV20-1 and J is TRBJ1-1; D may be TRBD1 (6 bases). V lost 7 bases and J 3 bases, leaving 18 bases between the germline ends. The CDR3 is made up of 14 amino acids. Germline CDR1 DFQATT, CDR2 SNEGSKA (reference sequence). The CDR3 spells CSVPTGTTDTEAFF. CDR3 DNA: TGCAGTGTTCCCACCGGGACAACCGACACTGAAGCTTTCTTT.

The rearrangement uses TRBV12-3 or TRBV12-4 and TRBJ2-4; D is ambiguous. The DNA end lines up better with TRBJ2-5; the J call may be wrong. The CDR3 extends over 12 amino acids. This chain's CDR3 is CASSFAKETQYF. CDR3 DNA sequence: TGTGCCAGCAGTTTCGCGAAAGAGACCCAGTACTTC.

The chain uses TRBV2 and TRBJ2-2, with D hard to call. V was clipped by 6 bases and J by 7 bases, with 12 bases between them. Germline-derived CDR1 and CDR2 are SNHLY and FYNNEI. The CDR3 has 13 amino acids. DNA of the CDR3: TGTGCCAGCAGGCGGACGGCCAACGGGGAGCTGTTTTTT. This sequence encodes CASRRTANGELFF.

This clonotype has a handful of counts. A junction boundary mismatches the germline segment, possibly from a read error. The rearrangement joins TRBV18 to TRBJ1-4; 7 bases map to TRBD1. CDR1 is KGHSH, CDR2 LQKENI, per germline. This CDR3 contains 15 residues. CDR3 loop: CASSPTGQMNEELFF. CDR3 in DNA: TGTGCCAGCTCTCCCACGGGACAGATGAATGAAGAACTGTTTTTT.

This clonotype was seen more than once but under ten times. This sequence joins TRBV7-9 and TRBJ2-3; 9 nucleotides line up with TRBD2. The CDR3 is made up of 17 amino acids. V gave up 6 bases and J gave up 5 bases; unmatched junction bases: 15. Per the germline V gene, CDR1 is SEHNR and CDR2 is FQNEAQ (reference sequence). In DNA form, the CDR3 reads TGTGCCAGCAGTTATCACCTCCAGCGGGAGGCGGGAGATACGCAGTATTTT. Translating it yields CASSYHLQREAGDTQYF.

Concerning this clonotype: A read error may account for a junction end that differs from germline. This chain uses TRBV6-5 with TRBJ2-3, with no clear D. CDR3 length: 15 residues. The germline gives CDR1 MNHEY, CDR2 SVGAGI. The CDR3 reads CASSYAVSSTDTQYF. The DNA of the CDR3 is TGTGCAAGCAGTTACGCAGTTTCTAGCACAGATACGCAGTATTTT.

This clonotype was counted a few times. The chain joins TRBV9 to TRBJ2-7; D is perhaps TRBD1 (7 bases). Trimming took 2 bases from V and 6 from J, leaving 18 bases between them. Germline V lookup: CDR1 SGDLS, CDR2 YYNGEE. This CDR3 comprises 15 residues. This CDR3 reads CASSVTGTGLGEQYF. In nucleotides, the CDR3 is TGTGCCAGCAGCGTGACAGGGACTGGTTTAGGCGAGCAGTACTTC.

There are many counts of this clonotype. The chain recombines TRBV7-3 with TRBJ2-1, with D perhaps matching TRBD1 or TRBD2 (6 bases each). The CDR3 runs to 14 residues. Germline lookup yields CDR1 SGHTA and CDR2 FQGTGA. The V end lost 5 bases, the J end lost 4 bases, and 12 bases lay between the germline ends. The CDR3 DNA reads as TGTGCCAGCAGCGGGGGGCAGGCGTACAATGAGCAGTTCTTC. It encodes CASSGGQAYNEQFF. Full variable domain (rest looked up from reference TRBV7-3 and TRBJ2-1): GAGVSQTPSNKVTEKGKYVELRCDPISGHTALYWYRQSLGQGPEFLIYFQGTGAADDSGLPNDRFFAVRPEGSVSTLKIQRTERGDSAVYLCASSGGQAYNEQFFGPGTRLTVL.

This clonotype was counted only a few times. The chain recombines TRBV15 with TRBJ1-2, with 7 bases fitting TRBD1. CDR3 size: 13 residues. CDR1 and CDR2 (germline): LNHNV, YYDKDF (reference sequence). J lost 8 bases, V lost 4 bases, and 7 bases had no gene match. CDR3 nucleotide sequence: TGTGCCACCAGCACCGACAGGGCACCCGGCTACACCTTC. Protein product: CATSTDRAPGYTF.

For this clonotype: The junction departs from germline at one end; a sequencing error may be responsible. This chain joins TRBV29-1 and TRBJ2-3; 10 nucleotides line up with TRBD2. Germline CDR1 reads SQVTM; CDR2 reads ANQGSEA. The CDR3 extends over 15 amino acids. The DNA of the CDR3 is TGCGGCGTTGAAGGGACTAGCGTTAACACAGATACGCAGTATTTT. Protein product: CGVEGTSVNTDTQYF.

The CDR3 DNA reads as TGTGCCAGCAGTTTAATGGGCGGGACAGGGAGGCATTTT. Amino acid sequence: CASSLMGGTGRHF. The genes are TRBV28 and TRBJ1-5; 9 bases are shared with TRBD1. The germline CDR1 and CDR2 sequences are MDHEN and SYDVKM. The CDR3 has 13 residues. V lost 2 bases and J lost 15; bases outside the gene matches: 8.

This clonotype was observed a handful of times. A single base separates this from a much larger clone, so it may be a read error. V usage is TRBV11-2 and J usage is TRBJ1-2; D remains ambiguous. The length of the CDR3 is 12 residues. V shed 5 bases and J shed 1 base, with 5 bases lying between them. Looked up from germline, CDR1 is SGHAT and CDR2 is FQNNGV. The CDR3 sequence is CASSQINYGYTF. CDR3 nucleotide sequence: TGTGCCAGCAGCCAAATTAACTATGGCTACACCTTC.

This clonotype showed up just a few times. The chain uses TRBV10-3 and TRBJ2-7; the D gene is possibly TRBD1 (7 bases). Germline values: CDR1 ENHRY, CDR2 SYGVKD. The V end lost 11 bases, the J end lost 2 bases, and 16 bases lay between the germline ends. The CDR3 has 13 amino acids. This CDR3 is CAFTGEVTYEQYF. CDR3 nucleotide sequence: TGTGCCTTCACAGGGGAGGTCACCTACGAGCAGTACTTC.

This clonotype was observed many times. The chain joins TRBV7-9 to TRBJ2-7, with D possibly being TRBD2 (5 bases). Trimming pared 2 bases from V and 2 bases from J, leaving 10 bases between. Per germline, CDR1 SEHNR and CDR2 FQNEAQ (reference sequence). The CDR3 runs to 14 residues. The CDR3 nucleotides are TGTGCCAGCAGCTTAAGCGGCCAAACCTACGAGCAGTACTTC. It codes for CASSLSGQTYEQYF. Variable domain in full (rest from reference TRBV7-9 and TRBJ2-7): DTGVSQNPRHKITKRGQNVTFRCDPISEHNRLYWYRQTLGQGPEFLTYFQNEAQLEKSRLLSDRFSAERPKGSFSTLEIQRTEQGDSAMYLCASSLSGQTYEQYFGPGTRLTVT.

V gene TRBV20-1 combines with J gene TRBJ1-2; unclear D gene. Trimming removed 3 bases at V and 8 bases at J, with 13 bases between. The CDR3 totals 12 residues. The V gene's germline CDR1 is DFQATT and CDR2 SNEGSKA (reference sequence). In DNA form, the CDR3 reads TGCAGTGCTAGCCACTCTAGCGGGGGCTACACCTTC. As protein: CSASHSSGGYTF.